The 29 T cell receptor beta chains presented below share a single source sample, sequenced in a study of T cells and Merkel cell carcinoma outcomes. TCRdb's table, derived via immunoSEQ multiplex PCR, lists solely in-frame clones and lacks some. The table records 5,000 to 7,500 clones, over 60% of them present only once. The sequencing input was tumor tissue from Merkel cell carcinoma. All receptors come from a human donor with Merkel cell carcinoma. Some clones in this sample may be carry-over from other donors' samples.

The V gene is TRBV9, the J gene TRBJ2-1, with 9 nucleotides matching TRBD2. Trimming cost V 0 bases and J 4 bases; bases outside gene matches: 14. Germline CDR1 SGDLS, CDR2 YYNGEE. CDR3 size: 19 residues. The CDR3 sequence is CASSVDPNSGRGTYNEQFF. For the CDR3, the DNA is TGTGCCAGCAGCGTAGACCCGAATAGCGGGAGAGGGACTTACAATGAGCAGTTCTTC.

The chain combines TRBV30 with TRBJ2-7; 11 bases are a match to TRBD1. The CDR3 extends over 15 amino acids. J gave up 5 bases and V 0 bases, and 6 bases lay outside the gene matches. The germline CDR1 and CDR2 sequences are GTSNPN and SVGIG (reference sequence). The CDR3 is CAWSVRDRGNNEQYF. In DNA form, the CDR3 reads TGTGCCTGGAGTGTTCGGGACAGGGGGAACAACGAGCAGTACTTC.

This rearrangement joins TRBV18 to TRBJ2-5; the match to TRBD1 covers 7 bases. Trimming took 3 bases from V and 5 from J; bases not matched to a gene: 6. Germline V gives CDR1 KGHSH, CDR2 LQKENI. The CDR3 has 14 amino acids. Written as DNA, the CDR3 is TGTGCCAGCTCACCGTTAACAGGGGAGGAGACCCAGTACTTC. This codes for CASSPLTGEETQYF.

The V call is TRBV5-4, the J call TRBJ2-5; 11 bases line up with TRBD2. V trimming: 2 bases; J trimming: 5 bases; junction bases outside the gene matches: 2. Germline V gene lookup returns CDR1 SGHNT and CDR2 YYREEE (reference sequence). The CDR3 runs to 14 residues. The CDR3 reads CASSFGTSGETQYF. CDR3 sequence (DNA): TGTGCCAGCAGCTTCGGGACTAGCGGTGAGACCCAGTACTTC.

V usage is TRBV30 and J usage is TRBJ1-1; D is possibly TRBD1 (5 bases). CDR1 and CDR2 from the germline V gene are GTSNPN and SVGIG (reference sequence). V was cut by 1 base and J by 4 bases, with 10 bases left in between. This CDR3 contains 13 residues. In DNA form, the CDR3 reads TGTGCCTGGAGTGGAACAGGACGCACTGAAGCTTTCTTT. Protein product: CAWSGTGRTEAFF.

The chain combines TRBV18 with TRBJ2-7; perhaps D is TRBD1 or TRBD2 (7 bases each). Looked up from germline, CDR1 is KGHSH and CDR2 is LQKENI. V was pared by 3 bases and J by 7 bases, with 19 bases between. The CDR3 runs 15 residues. CDR3: CASSPPGTVGREQYF. In DNA, the CDR3 is TGTGCCAGCTCACCCCCAGGGACAGTCGGGAGGGAGCAGTACTTC.

In its sample, this clone was seen a few times. CDR3 bases: TGTGCCAGCAGCCAAGACGGGAGGCGCAACACCGGGGAGCTGTTTTTT. This encodes CASSQDGRRNTGELFF. This sequence joins TRBV4-2 and TRBJ2-2, with 7 bases aligning to TRBD2. The CDR3 consists of 16 residues. The germline gives CDR1 LGHNA, CDR2 YNFKEQ. Germline trimming cut 0 bases from V and 2 bases from J; bases unmatched to any gene: 3.

V is TRBV29-1 and J is TRBJ1-1; no definite D call. Trimming removed 3 bases at V and 2 bases at J, with 10 bases between. This CDR3 has 13 residues. The germline V gene encodes CDR1 SQVTM and CDR2 ANQGSEA. The CDR3 coding sequence is TGCAGCGTTGATCCGGGGAGAAACACTGAAGCTTTCTTT. Protein product: CSVDPGRNTEAFF.

The chain links TRBV30 to TRBJ1-1; D unresolved. The V end was cut by 1 base, the J end by 3 bases, with 3 bases between. The CDR3 covers 11 residues. The germline gives CDR1 GTSNPN, CDR2 SVGIG (reference sequence). In nucleotides, the CDR3 is TGTGCCTGGAGTGGTTACACTGAAGCTTTCTTT. This encodes CAWSGYTEAFF.

V usage is TRBV15 and J usage is TRBJ2-2, with D perhaps TRBD1 (6 bases). CDR1 is LNHNV and CDR2 is YYDKDF in the germline V gene (reference sequence). V shed 2 bases and J shed 1 base, with 8 bases lying between them. This CDR3 is built from 15 residues. The CDR3 loop reads CATSRPGQNTGELFF. DNA of the CDR3: TGTGCCACCAGCAGACCGGGACAGAACACCGGGGAGCTGTTTTTT.

The chain employs TRBV2 and TRBJ2-4, with 9 bases lining up with TRBD1. Germline CDR1 is SNHLY and CDR2 is FYNNEI. This CDR3 is built from 14 residues. J was trimmed by 6 bases and V by 5 bases; bases with no gene match: 5. DNA of the CDR3: TGTGCCAGCAGTATAACGGGACAGGGAAACATTCAGTACTTC. It yields the protein CASSITGQGNIQYF.

The chain links TRBV7-2 to TRBJ2-3; weak D call: TRBD1 (5 bases). Germline V CDR1 and CDR2: SGHTA, FQGNSA. The CDR3 covers 15 residues. Trimming removed 5 bases from V and 1 base from J, with 13 bases in between. The DNA of the CDR3 is TGTGCCAGCAGCACATCAGGGTTACGCACAGATACGCAGTATTTT. Translated: CASSTSGLRTDTQYF.

The chain uses TRBV7-3 and TRBJ2-3; 13 bases are shared with TRBD2. After removal of 4 bases from V and 7 bases from J, the junction contained 5 bases not matched to a gene. CDR1 and CDR2 from the germline V gene are SGHTA and FQGTGA. The CDR3 covers 15 residues. This CDR3 is CASSSGLAGANTQYF. The CDR3 DNA sequence: TGTGCCAGCAGCTCCGGACTAGCGGGAGCGAATACGCAGTATTTT. Based on the CDR3 plus reference TRBV7-3 and TRBJ2-3, the full variable domain is GAGVSQTPSNKVTEKGKYVELRCDPISGHTALYWYRQSLGQGPEFLIYFQGTGAADDSGLPNDRFFAVRPEGSVSTLKIQRTERGDSAVYLCASSSGLAGANTQYFGPGTRLTVL.

The chain employs TRBV5-4 and TRBJ2-3, with D possibly being TRBD2 (5 bases). CDR1 is SGHNT and CDR2 is YYREEE in the germline V gene (reference sequence). Trimming cost V 5 bases and J 2 bases, with 12 bases left between them. The CDR3 totals 14 residues. CDR3 coding DNA: TGTGCCAGCAGTTCGGGGAGACCCACAGATACGCAGTATTTT. This encodes CASSSGRPTDTQYF.

On this clone itself: This may stem from a read error, because a much larger clone lies one nucleotide away. Different DNA sequences within this sample yield the same CDR3. The rearrangement uses TRBV6-5 and TRBJ1-2; D is perhaps TRBD1 (6 bases). CDR3 length: 16 residues. The germline V gene encodes CDR1 MNHEY and CDR2 SVGAGI. CDR3 bases: TGTGCCAGCAGTTTAACGGAAGGGGGGACAAGGGATGGTTACACCTTC. This translates into CASSLTEGGTRDGYTF.

This chain joins TRBV5-1 and TRBJ2-7; D is perhaps TRBD1 (6 bases). Trimming left V 1 base short and J 3 bases short, with 8 bases between. Germline lookup yields CDR1 SGHRS and CDR2 YFSETQ. The CDR3 is 13 residues long. This CDR3 is CASSLLQGYEQYF. CDR3 DNA sequence: TGCGCCAGCAGCTTGTTACAGGGCTACGAGCAGTACTTC.

This sequence joins TRBV5-1 and TRBJ2-5; no clear D. This CDR3 region has 14 residues. V was clipped by 4 bases and J by 1 base, with 11 bases between them. Per the germline V gene, CDR1 is SGHRS and CDR2 is YFSETQ. The CDR3 region is CASSRDSPQETQYF. Written as DNA, the CDR3 is TGCGCCAGCAGCCGCGACTCGCCCCAAGAGACCCAGTACTTC.

This clone was found a few times. The genes are TRBV12-5 and TRBJ2-1; 7 bases are a match to TRBD1. Germline lookup yields CDR1 LGHNT and CDR2 FRNRAP. The V segment lost 3 bases and the J segment 5 bases; nucleotides outside the gene matches: 1. The CDR3 has 13 residues. This CDR3 is CASGLDRDNEQFF. The CDR3 nucleotides are TGTGCTAGTGGTTTAGACAGGGACAATGAGCAGTTCTTC.

The V and J genes are TRBV28 and TRBJ1-1, with D perhaps TRBD1 (5 bases). This CDR3 is 12 amino acids long. The V gene lost 4 bases and the J gene lost 10 bases, with 13 bases spanning the gap. CDR1 is MDHEN and CDR2 is SYDVKM in the germline V gene. CDR3 bases: TGTGCCAGCAGTTCGGGAGGGGCGAGAGCTTTCTTT. It yields the protein CASSSGGARAFF.

CDR3 protein: CASSLWTSPGKTQYF. The CDR3 nucleotides are TGTGCCAGCAGCTTATGGACTAGCCCGGGAAAAACCCAGTACTTC. The J gene is TRBJ2-5, the V gene TRBV9; 8 bases are a match to TRBD2. Germline values: CDR1 SGDLS, CDR2 YYNGEE. V lost 4 bases to trimming and J lost 8 bases; unmatched junction nucleotides: 13. CDR3 length equals 15 residues.

The V gene is TRBV6-6, the J gene TRBJ2-7, with D tentatively TRBD1 or TRBD2 (5 bases each). Trimming removed 2 bases from V and 0 bases from J, with 11 bases in between. The CDR3 spans 15 residues. CDR1 is MNHNY and CDR2 is SVGAGI in the germline V gene (reference sequence). This CDR3 reads CASSYGTPSSYEQYF. CDR3 DNA sequence: TGTGCCAGCAGTTACGGGACGCCTAGCTCCTACGAGCAGTACTTC.

CDR3 bases: TGTGCCAGCAGCGCGGGGCAGATGGATGGGGACATTCAGTACTTC. Protein sequence: CASSAGQMDGDIQYF. The chain joins TRBV9 to TRBJ2-4; D may correspond to TRBD1 or TRBD2 (5 bases each). CDR3 length equals 15 residues. Germline loops: CDR1 SGDLS, CDR2 YYNGEE. V was cut by 3 bases and J by 8 bases, with 18 bases left in between.

Of note for this clone: Other DNA sequences in this specimen translate into the identical CDR3. The chain carries TRBV18 and TRBJ2-3; 7 bases agree with TRBD2. J gave up 4 bases and V 2 bases, and 9 bases lay outside the gene matches. This CDR3 contains 16 residues. Looked up from germline, CDR1 is KGHSH and CDR2 is LQKENI. The CDR3 DNA sequence: TGTGCCAGCTCACCAAGGACTAGTGGGATCTCAGATACGCAGTATTTT. Translating it yields CASSPRTSGISDTQYF. Combining the CDR3 with reference TRBV18 and TRBJ2-3 gives the whole variable domain NAGVMQNPRHLVRRRGQEARLRCSPMKGHSHVYWYRQLPEEGLKFMVYLQKENIIDESGMPKERFSAEFPKEGPSILRIQQVVRGDSAAYFCASSPRTSGISDTQYFGPGTRLTVL.

The chain carries TRBV5-1 and TRBJ1-1, with TRBD1 matching over 8 bases. The CDR3 is made up of 14 amino acids. The germline V gene encodes CDR1 SGHRS and CDR2 YFSETQ. V shed 5 bases and J 6 bases; nucleotides not matched to a gene: 9. The CDR3 here is CASRSDRAFPEAFF. DNA for the CDR3: TGCGCCAGCAGATCGGACAGGGCGTTTCCTGAAGCTTTCTTT.

The chain couples TRBV21-1 to TRBJ2-7; the tabulated D call, TRBD1, remains unverified against the DNA. TRBV21-1 corresponds to a pseudogene. This CDR3 has 13 amino acids. DNA of the CDR3: TGTGCCAGCAGCAACAGGACAGGGGACGAGCAGTACTTC. Protein product: CASSNRTGDEQYF.

This clone is medium-sized (0.01 to 0.1%) within its sample. The genes are TRBV4-1 and TRBJ2-5; maybe TRBD2 (6 bases). The germline CDR1 and CDR2 sequences are MGHRA and YSYEKL. The germline V and J ends were trimmed by 4 bases and 2 bases, with 14 bases remaining between them. CDR3 size: 15 residues. The DNA of the CDR3 is TGCGCCAGCAGCCTCCCCGGAGGGAGGCAAGAGACCCAGTACTTC. This codes for CASSLPGGRQETQYF.

This clone was detected only a few times. CDR3 coding DNA: TGTGCCACCAGCAGAGGTTGGGGGACAGGGACCTACGAGCAGTACTTC. Translated: CATSRGWGTGTYEQYF. This chain joins TRBV15 and TRBJ2-7, with TRBD1 matching 9 bases. This CDR3 comprises 16 residues. Germline V lookup: CDR1 LNHNV, CDR2 YYDKDF (reference sequence). The junction had 6 bases not matched to a gene; V was cut back by 1 base and J by 2 bases.

The rearrangement links TRBV6-1 to TRBJ2-6; D gene uncertain. The CDR3 runs to 12 residues. In germline, CDR1 is MNHNS, CDR2 SASEGT. The V and J ends lost 10 bases and 0 bases respectively, with 4 bases between them. CDR3 nucleotide sequence: TGTGCCACCATCTCTGGGGCCAACGTCCTGACTTTC. It encodes CATISGANVLTF.

This CDR3 reads CASSLAQSGELFF. CDR3 coding DNA: TGCGCCAGCAGCTTGGCCCAGTCCGGGGAGCTGTTTTTT. The rearrangement joins TRBV5-1 to TRBJ2-2, with D unresolved. CDR1 SGHRS and CDR2 YFSETQ come from the germline V gene. This CDR3 is built from 13 residues. The V end lost 0 bases, the J end lost 6 bases, and 6 bases lay between the germline ends.